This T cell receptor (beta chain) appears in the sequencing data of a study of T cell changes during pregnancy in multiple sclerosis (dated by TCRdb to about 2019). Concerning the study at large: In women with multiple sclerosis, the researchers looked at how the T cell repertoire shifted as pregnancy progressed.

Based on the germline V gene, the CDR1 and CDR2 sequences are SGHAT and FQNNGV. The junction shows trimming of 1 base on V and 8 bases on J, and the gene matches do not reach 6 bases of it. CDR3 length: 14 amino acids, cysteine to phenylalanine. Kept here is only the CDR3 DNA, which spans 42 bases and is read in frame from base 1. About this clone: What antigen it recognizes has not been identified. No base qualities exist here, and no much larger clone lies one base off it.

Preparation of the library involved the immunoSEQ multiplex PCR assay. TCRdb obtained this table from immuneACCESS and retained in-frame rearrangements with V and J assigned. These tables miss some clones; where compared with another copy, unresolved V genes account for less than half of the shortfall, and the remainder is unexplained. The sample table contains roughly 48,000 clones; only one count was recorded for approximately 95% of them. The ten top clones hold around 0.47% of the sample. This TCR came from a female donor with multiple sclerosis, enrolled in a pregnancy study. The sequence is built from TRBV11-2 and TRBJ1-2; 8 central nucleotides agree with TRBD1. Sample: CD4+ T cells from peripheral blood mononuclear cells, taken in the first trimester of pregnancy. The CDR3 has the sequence CASSLVGQGGGYTF. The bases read TGTGCCAGCAGCTTAGTAGGACAGGGAGGCGGCTACACCTTC.